The clone carrying this T cell receptor (beta chain) came up once. The data stem from a study of technical replicates of blood from several donors. Data came from immunoSEQ multiplex PCR; TCRdb stores just in-frame clones and leaves some out. Here the sample spans about 74,000 clones, more than 85% being singletons. Trimming took 1 base from V and 4 from J, leaving 14 bases between them. The CDR3 totals 17 residues. The germline V gene encodes CDR1 SGHVS and CDR2 FNYEAQ. Material for sequencing was T cells isolated from PBMCs. The chain couples TRBV7-6 to TRBJ1-6; D call uncertain. This clonotype originated in a human donor in good health. The CDR3 spells CASSLGVLRQYNSPLHF. The CDR3 coding sequence is TGTGCCAGCAGCTTAGGTGTGCTGAGGCAGTATAATTCACCCCTCCACTTT.